These 30 T cell receptor beta chains were sequenced from one sample in a study of blood T cell repertoires in COVID-19. Only in-frame clones appear in the TCRdb table, and some are missing; sequencing was by immunoSEQ multiplex PCR. The table shows under 50,000 clones, with approximately 90% occurring only once. Sequencing was carried out using peripheral blood. The source is a man aged 50 to 60 with active COVID-19.

This chain links TRBV7-9 with TRBJ2-7; TRBD2 is a possible D gene (6 bases). The CDR3 covers 15 residues. Trimming pared 5 bases from V and 4 bases from J, leaving 18 bases between. Germline CDR1 and CDR2: SEHNR and FQNEAQ (reference sequence). The CDR3 protein is CASSLDSGVGYEQYF. The CDR3 DNA is TGTGCCAGCAGCCTAGATTCGGGGGTCGGGTACGAGCAGTACTTC.

The genes are TRBV29-1 and TRBJ2-1; 9 bases are a match to TRBD1. V was clipped by 7 bases and J by 4 bases; unmatched bases: 8. The CDR3 extends over 14 amino acids. Per germline, CDR1 SQVTM and CDR2 ANQGSEA. The CDR3 region is CSAQDRGGYNEQFF. The CDR3 nucleotides are TGCAGCGCACAGGACAGGGGAGGGTACAATGAGCAGTTCTTC.

V is TRBV19 and J is TRBJ2-1; 7 bases align to TRBD2. The germline V gene encodes CDR1 LNHDA and CDR2 SQIVND (reference sequence). V dropped 1 base and J dropped 5; count of bases not matched to a gene: 11. The CDR3 runs 17 residues. CDR3 DNA sequence: TGTGCCAGTAGTATAGGCTACTGGCGGGAGACCAACAATGAGCAGTTCTTC. It translates to CASSIGYWRETNNEQFF.

The rearrangement links TRBV5-5 to TRBJ1-1; D is perhaps TRBD1 (6 bases). This CDR3 comprises 15 residues. V was pared by 4 bases and J by 0 bases, with 13 bases between. Germline V gives CDR1 SGHKS, CDR2 YYEKEE (reference sequence). CDR3 protein: CASSLGHRVNTEAFF. In DNA form, the CDR3 reads TGTGCCAGCAGCCTAGGGCACAGGGTGAACACTGAAGCTTTCTTT.

A single count supports this clone. This chain uses TRBV19 with TRBJ2-5, with D maybe TRBD2 (5 bases). Germline-derived CDR1 and CDR2 are LNHDA and SQIVND (reference sequence). The CDR3 is 14 residues long. The V end was cut by 5 bases, the J end by 7 bases, with 17 bases between. The chain's CDR3 is CASSDRLPGGTQYF. Written as DNA, the CDR3 is TGTGCCAGTAGTGATCGCCTACCTGGAGGGACCCAGTACTTC.

The gene calls are TRBV28 and TRBJ1-2, with D tentatively TRBD1 (5 bases). Trimming removed 6 bases at V and 7 bases at J, with 18 bases between. CDR1 is MDHEN and CDR2 is SYDVKM in the germline V gene. This CDR3 has 14 amino acids. CDR3 DNA: TGTGCCAGCAGAACGGGGGGAAGGACTCTTGGCTACACCTTC. It translates to CASRTGGRTLGYTF.

The J gene is TRBJ1-1, the V gene TRBV7-9; unclear D gene. V lost 2 bases and J 1 base, leaving 8 bases between the germline ends. The CDR3 extends over 14 amino acids. Germline CDR1 and CDR2: SEHNR and FQNEAQ (reference sequence). The CDR3 nucleotides read TGTGCCAGCAGCTTATTAGCAGAGAACACTGAAGCTTTCTTT. This translates into CASSLLAENTEAFF.

J is TRBJ2-7 and V is TRBV9, with TRBD1 identical over 8 bases. The germline V gene encodes CDR1 SGDLS and CDR2 YYNGEE. Trimming took 4 bases from V and 3 from J; bases not matched to a gene: 12. The CDR3 length is 16 residues. As DNA, the CDR3 is TGTGCCAGCAGCATGCAGACAGGGGCGTATGTCTACGAGCAGTACTTC. It encodes CASSMQTGAYVYEQYF.

The V call is TRBV19, the J call TRBJ1-1; 8 nucleotides agree with TRBD1. Germline CDR1 is LNHDA and CDR2 is SQIVND (reference sequence). With V trimmed by 7 bases and J by 0 bases, 7 bases remained unmatched. This CDR3 region has 15 residues. CDR3 region: CASKGDRKLNTEAFF. DNA for the CDR3: TGTGCCAGTAAAGGGGACAGGAAGTTGAACACTGAAGCTTTCTTT.

The chain is built from TRBV2 and TRBJ2-3; TRBD1 matches at 7 bases. The CDR3 has 14 residues. Germline V gives CDR1 SNHLY, CDR2 FYNNEI. J was trimmed by 1 base and V by 6 bases; bases with no gene match: 4. CDR3 DNA sequence: TGTGCCAGCAGGTGGACAGGCGGCACAGATACGCAGTATTTT. Amino acids: CASRWTGGTDTQYF.

The chain joins TRBV4-1 to TRBJ1-3; tentatively, D is TRBD1 (6 bases). CDR1 MGHRA and CDR2 YSYEKL come from the germline V gene. The CDR3 is 15 residues long. Trimming removed 1 base from V and 0 bases from J, with 7 bases in between. CDR3 residues: CASSQGDTSGNTIYF. Here the CDR3 DNA reads TGCGCCAGCAGCCAAGGGGACACCTCTGGAAACACCATATATTTT.

The rearrangement links TRBV29-1 to TRBJ2-5, with 12 bases matching TRBD1. The CDR3 runs 16 residues. V shed 2 bases and J 0 bases; nucleotides not matched to a gene: 4. Per germline, CDR1 SQVTM and CDR2 ANQGSEA. The CDR3 spells CSVERRDRGHQETQYF. The CDR3 coding sequence is TGCAGCGTTGAACGCCGGGACAGGGGGCACCAAGAGACCCAGTACTTC.

This clone has a handful of counts. V gene TRBV19 combines with J gene TRBJ1-6, with D hard to call. Germline V gene lookup returns CDR1 LNHDA and CDR2 SQIVND (reference sequence). The CDR3 contains 13 residues. V dropped 1 base and J dropped 10 bases, with 8 bases sitting between them. The CDR3 is CASSIGAVSPLHF. In nucleotides, the CDR3 is TGTGCCAGTAGTATAGGGGCAGTCTCACCCCTCCACTTT.

This sequence joins TRBV7-9 and TRBJ2-4; the match to TRBD2 covers 11 bases. Trimming cost V 4 bases and J 8 bases; bases outside gene matches: 13. The CDR3 spans 17 residues. Germline V gene data show CDR1 as SEHNR and CDR2 as FQNEAQ (reference sequence). The CDR3, as DNA: TGTGCCAGCAGCTCGGCCTCGCCCAGACTAGCGGGACACATTCAGTACTTC. Encoded protein: CASSSASPRLAGHIQYF.

CDR3 residues: CASSLAGLAGDSYEQYF. DNA for the CDR3: TGTGCCAGCAGCTTAGCAGGACTAGCGGGGGACTCCTACGAGCAGTACTTC. The chain is built from TRBV11-2 and TRBJ2-7; 13 bases align to TRBD2. Looked up from germline, CDR1 is SGHAT and CDR2 is FQNNGV. The CDR3 has 17 amino acids. Trimming at V came to 1 base and at J to 0 bases, leaving 3 bases not matched to a gene.

The chain joins TRBV5-5 to TRBJ2-2; D gene unclear. Germline V gene data show CDR1 as SGHKS and CDR2 as YYEKEE (reference sequence). The CDR3 sequence is 14 residues long. V lost 0 bases and J 0 bases, leaving 3 bases between the germline ends. Here the CDR3 DNA reads TGTGCCAGCAGCTTGGGGCCGAACACCGGGGAGCTGTTTTTT. It codes for CASSLGPNTGELFF.

The chain uses TRBV3-1 (or the pseudogene TRBV3-2) and TRBJ1-4; tentatively, D is TRBD1 (5 bases). The CDR3 consists of 17 residues. V was pared by 5 bases and J by 0 bases, with 16 bases between. The germline V gene encodes CDR1 LGHDT and CDR2 YNNKEL (reference sequence). CDR3: CASSLHPGGATNEKLFF. In nucleotides, the CDR3 is TGTGCCAGCAGCTTACACCCCGGGGGAGCAACTAATGAAAAACTGTTTTTT.

The V call is TRBV11-2, the J call TRBJ2-7, with a weak D call TRBD1 (6 bases). CDR1 is SGHAT, CDR2 FQNNGV, per germline. This CDR3 spans 15 amino acids. Trimming took 4 bases from V and 2 from J, leaving 15 bases between them. The CDR3 region has the DNA TGTGCCAGCAGCTCGCAGGGGCGAAACACCTACGAGCAGTACTTC. Protein: CASSSQGRNTYEQYF.

The rearrangement joins TRBV15 to TRBJ1-1; D perhaps matches TRBD1 (5 bases). The V end was cut by 2 bases, the J end by 6 bases, with 13 bases between. The germline gives CDR1 LNHNV, CDR2 YYDKDF (reference sequence). The CDR3 runs 14 residues. Written as DNA, the CDR3 is TGTGCCACCAGCAGACCCAGCGGGGGGGCTGAAGCTTTCTTT. Translating it yields CATSRPSGGAEAFF.

The gene calls are TRBV5-6 and TRBJ1-2; D not certain. This CDR3 has 14 amino acids. Germline-derived CDR1 and CDR2 are SGHDT and YYEEEE. Between the trimmed V and J ends, which lost 1 base and 4 bases, there was a span of 11 bases. For the CDR3, the DNA is TGTGCCAGCAGCTTGAAGTTTGGGCCCTATGGCTACACCTTC. Translated: CASSLKFGPYGYTF.

This chain uses TRBV2 with TRBJ2-1; perhaps TRBD1 as D (6 bases). Trimming removed 8 bases from V and 4 bases from J, with 12 bases in between. CDR1 is SNHLY, CDR2 FYNNEI, per germline. This CDR3 is built from 13 residues. CDR3 protein: CASYGGSYNEQFF. The CDR3 DNA follows: TGTGCCAGCTATGGGGGCAGTTACAATGAGCAGTTCTTC. Based on the CDR3 plus reference TRBV2 and TRBJ2-1, the full variable domain is EPEVTQTPSHQVTQMGQEVILRCVPISNHLYFYWYRQILGQKVEFLVSFYNNEISEKSEIFDDQFSVERPDGSNFTLKIRSTKLEDSAMYFCASYGGSYNEQFFGPGTRLTVL.

The rearrangement links TRBV28 to TRBJ2-5; TRBD2 agrees at 8 bases. The trim removed 6 bases at V and 8 bases at J, leaving 8 bases unmatched. The CDR3 totals 13 residues. Germline V lookup: CDR1 MDHEN, CDR2 SYDVKM. CDR3 amino acids: CASRLPGTSTQYF. As DNA, the CDR3 is TGTGCCAGCAGGTTACCCGGGACTAGTACCCAGTACTTC.

V gene TRBV9 combines with J gene TRBJ2-1, with TRBD2 matching over 12 bases. With 4 bases clipped from V and 6 bases from J, the junction kept 5 bases outside the gene matches. Germline CDR1 reads SGDLS; CDR2 reads YYNGEE. The CDR3 is 15 residues long. The CDR3 sequence: CASSPLAGGGNEQFF. The CDR3 DNA sequence: TGTGCCAGCAGCCCACTAGCGGGAGGTGGCAATGAGCAGTTCTTC. Full variable domain (missing parts from reference TRBV9 and TRBJ2-1): DSGVTQTPKHLITATGQRVTLRCSPRSGDLSVYWYQQSLDQGLQFLIQYYNGEERAKGNILERFSAQQFPDLHSELNLSSLELGDSALYFCASSPLAGGGNEQFFGPGTRLTVL.

The chain combines TRBV6-5 with TRBJ2-7, with D possibly matching TRBD1 (5 bases). V lost 4 bases and J lost 5, with 15 bases in between. Germline V gene lookup returns CDR1 MNHEY and CDR2 SVGAGI. The CDR3 has 14 residues. The CDR3 sequence: CASSSAATRDEQYF. DNA for the CDR3: TGTGCCAGCAGTTCCGCGGCCACCAGGGACGAGCAGTACTTC.

The rearrangement joins TRBV19 to TRBJ1-2; 7 bases agree with TRBD1. Looked up from germline, CDR1 is LNHDA and CDR2 is SQIVND (reference sequence). This CDR3 has 15 residues. Losses at the gene ends were 6 bases for V and 2 bases for J; bases not matched to a gene: 9. The chain's CDR3 is CASRTTGVGNYGYTF. CDR3 DNA: TGTGCCAGTAGAACTACAGGGGTTGGAAACTATGGCTACACCTTC.

The rearrangement uses TRBV7-9 and TRBJ2-5; TRBD2 aligns across 10 bases. Germline V gene lookup returns CDR1 SEHNR and CDR2 FQNEAQ (reference sequence). Trimming removed 1 base from V and 5 bases from J; junction bases left unmatched: 10. The length of the CDR3 is 17 residues. CDR3 nucleotide sequence: TGTGCCAGCAGCTTAGGGCTAGCGGGAGACGGTCGCGAGACCCAGTACTTC. The encoded protein is CASSLGLAGDGRETQYF. The whole variable domain, remainder taken from reference TRBV7-9 and TRBJ2-5, is DTGVSQNPRHKITKRGQNVTFRCDPISEHNRLYWYRQTLGQGPEFLTYFQNEAQLEKSRLLSDRFSAERPKGSFSTLEIQRTEQGDSAMYLCASSLGLAGDGRETQYFGPGTRLLVL.

This clone is judged medium-sized. The chain couples TRBV7-3 to TRBJ2-7, with 9 bases matching TRBD1. The V and J ends lost 5 bases and 2 bases, in that order; junction bases with no gene match: 7. Germline CDR1 is SGHTA and CDR2 is FQGTGA. The CDR3 runs to 15 residues. CDR3 loop: CASSIRGTGPYEQYF. CDR3 in DNA: TGTGCCAGCAGCATAAGGGGGACAGGGCCCTACGAGCAGTACTTC.

V is TRBV11-2 and J is TRBJ1-3; 9 nucleotides line up with TRBD1. CDR1 and CDR2 (germline): SGHAT, FQNNGV. This CDR3 is 13 amino acids long. V shed 5 bases, J shed 6 bases, and the junction held 2 bases outside the gene matches. For the CDR3, the DNA is TGTGCCAGCAGCCTACAGGGGGCAAACACCATATATTTT. Its protein product is CASSLQGANTIYF.

The genes are TRBV5-8 and TRBJ1-2; 7 bases map to TRBD1. The germline V gene has CDR1 SGHTS and CDR2 YDEGEE. Unmatched junction bases numbered 10, after V lost 7 bases and J lost 7 bases. There are 13 residues in the CDR3. DNA for the CDR3: TGTGCCAGCGGACAAACAGGGGTCCGTGGCTACACCTTC. This encodes CASGQTGVRGYTF.

The chain has TRBV9 and TRBJ2-2; 8 bases match TRBD1. The CDR3 is 16 residues long. Germline trimming cut 4 bases from V and 5 bases from J; bases unmatched to any gene: 10. CDR1 is SGDLS, CDR2 YYNGEE, per germline. CDR3 DNA: TGTGCCAGCAGCCCAACGGGTACAGGGGGAACCGGGGAGCTGTTTTTT. Protein: CASSPTGTGGTGELFF.